These 21 T cell receptor beta chains came from one sample sequenced in a study (dated by TCRdb to about 2016). The library was built by means of RT-PCR. The instrument given in TCRdb is Illumina MiSeq. TCRdb trimmed the raw reads at Q25, called clones with MiXCR and kept productive beta chains. Rows are combined by CDR3 protein, so each entry shows the most common genes and DNA. Within this sample are 650,000 to 800,000 distinct CDR3 sequences, with more than 13% of them counted one time only. The ten largest clones add up to 3.6% of the sample. The sequencing input was memory CD4+ T cells from blood. The receptors stem from a female donor in good health, serving as a healthy control.

The V and J genes are TRBV18 and TRBJ2-2, with TRBD2 as a possible D gene (6 bases). The ends were cut back, 8 bases at V and 6 bases at J, with 22 bases in the middle. The CDR3 length is 16 residues. Germline V gene sequence: CDR1 KGHSH, CDR2 LQKENI. CDR3 nucleotides: TGTGCCAGCGACATAATCGGGGGATCGTCGGCCGGGGAGCTGTTTTTT. Residues: CASDIIGGSSAGELFF.

This clonotype has a handful of counts. This chain links TRBV6-2 or TRBV6-3 with TRBJ2-5, with 12 bases lining up with TRBD2. The V gene's germline CDR1 is MNHEY and CDR2 SVGEGT. The V segment lost 8 bases and the J segment 4 bases; nucleotides outside the gene matches: 14. The CDR3 runs 17 residues. CDR3 protein: CASSFGRLAGAGETQYF. The CDR3 nucleotides are TGTGCCAGCTCCTTTGGGCGACTAGCGGGGGCAGGAGAGACCCAGTACTTC.

This clonotype came up a few times. The chain links TRBV21-1 to TRBJ1-2. TRBV21-1 is listed as a pseudogene. The CDR3 runs 12 residues. In nucleotides, the CDR3 is TGTGCCAGCAGCAAAGTGCGGCATGGCTACACCTTC. Its protein is CASSKVRHGYTF.

This clonotype was counted ten times or more. J is TRBJ2-1 and V is TRBV24-1; tentative D call: TRBD2 (5 bases). Trimming removed 12 bases from V and 7 bases from J, with 15 bases in between. The CDR3 is made up of 12 amino acids. Germline CDR1 KGHDR, CDR2 SFDVKD. CDR3 residues: CAAVGGTNEQFF. In DNA form, the CDR3 reads TGTGCCGCCGTCGGAGGAACGAATGAGCAGTTCTTC.

This chain links TRBV3-1 with TRBJ2-7; no reliable D call. This CDR3 is 14 amino acids long. Trimming pared 2 bases from V and 3 bases from J, leaving 11 bases between. Germline CDR1 reads LGHDT; CDR2 reads YNNKEL (reference sequence). The CDR3 loop is CASSQLDRNYEQYF. CDR3 coding DNA: TGTGCCAGCAGCCAATTGGACCGGAACTACGAGCAGTACTTC.

The rearrangement uses TRBV6-1 and TRBJ1-6; D unresolved. Germline CDR1 MNHNS, CDR2 SASEGT. Trimming took 4 bases from V and 8 from J, leaving 18 bases between them. The CDR3 is 16 amino acids. The CDR3 coding sequence is TGTGCCAGCAGTGTAAGAGATTTTGAACCTTATTCACCCCTCCACTTT. Amino acids: CASSVRDFEPYSPLHF.

This clonotype has only a few counts. The chain links TRBV5-1 to TRBJ2-5, with 9 nucleotides matching TRBD2. The CDR3 covers 15 residues. CDR1 is SGHRS, CDR2 YFSETQ, per germline. Trimming removed 6 bases from V and 4 bases from J; junction bases left unmatched: 10. CDR3 in DNA: TGCGCCAGCAACCCTGGCGGGGGGGCCTTAGAGACCCAGTACTTC. It codes for CASNPGGGALETQYF.

This clonotype was seen many times. The chain has TRBV15 and TRBJ2-3; no firm D call. From germline, CDR1 is LNHNV and CDR2 YYDKDF (reference sequence). V lost 3 bases and J 1 base, leaving 11 bases between the germline ends. The CDR3 is 15 amino acids. Here the CDR3 DNA reads TGTGCCACCAGCAGGGGTCTCGGAGGCACAGATACGCAGTATTTT. Translation gives CATSRGLGGTDTQYF.

This clonotype was detected a few times. J is TRBJ2-7 and V is TRBV27; the D call may be TRBD1 or TRBD2 (5 bases each). Trimming removed 5 bases from V and 4 bases from J, with 18 bases in between. Germline V CDR1 and CDR2: MNHEY, SMNVEV (reference sequence). The CDR3 is made up of 15 amino acids. The CDR3 reads CASSAGDEELYEQYF. The CDR3 coding sequence is TGTGCCAGCAGTGCCGGGGACGAAGAATTATACGAGCAGTACTTC.

This clonotype was observed a few times. The chain is built from TRBV20-1 and TRBJ1-6; D gene uncertain. This CDR3 has 16 residues. Germline V gives CDR1 DFQATT, CDR2 SNEGSKA (reference sequence). The V end was cut by 2 bases, the J end by 0 bases, with 11 bases between. The CDR3 loop is CSARHSLSSYNSPLHF. The CDR3, as DNA: TGCAGTGCTAGACACAGTTTAAGCTCCTATAATTCACCCCTCCACTTT.

In its sample, this clonotype was seen many times. V usage is TRBV20-1 and J usage is TRBJ2-1, with D possibly being TRBD1 or TRBD2 (5 bases each). Germline lookup yields CDR1 DFQATT and CDR2 SNEGSKA (reference sequence). This CDR3 is 16 amino acids long. V was clipped by 0 bases and J by 3 bases, with 15 bases between them. The CDR3 sequence is CSARDRGGPVYNEQFF. CDR3 nucleotides: TGCAGTGCTAGAGATCGGGGCGGACCGGTCTACAATGAGCAGTTCTTC.

The table lists this clonotype with many counts. The chain uses TRBV4-3 and TRBJ1-5; D might be TRBD1 (6 bases). V was shortened by 0 bases and J by 5 bases, with 17 bases between the two germline ends. Looked up from germline, CDR1 is LGHNA and CDR2 is YSLEER. The CDR3 sequence is 17 residues long. The CDR3 DNA is TGCGCCAGCAGCCAAGACCCGGACAGTTCTGGGCATCAGCCCCAGCATTTT. Its protein product is CASSQDPDSSGHQPQHF.

This clonotype was seen only a few times. The chain has TRBV20-1 and TRBJ2-1; 13 bases align to TRBD2. Trimming took 6 bases from V and 7 from J; bases not matched to a gene: 12. The V gene's germline CDR1 is DFQATT and CDR2 SNEGSKA (reference sequence). CDR3 length: 16 residues. In DNA, the CDR3 is TGCAGTGCGATTCGGACTAGCGGGGGTGGGATGAATGAGCAGTTCTTC. This codes for CSAIRTSGGGMNEQFF.

The chain joins TRBV7-2 to TRBJ1-1; TRBD1 matches at 8 bases. Trimming cost V 1 base and J 3 bases; bases outside gene matches: 4. There are 15 residues in the CDR3. Germline V gene data show CDR1 as SGHTA and CDR2 as FQGNSA. CDR3 DNA: TGTGCCAGCAGCTTAGAAAACAGGGGGTACACTGAAGCTTTCTTT. Residues: CASSLENRGYTEAFF. The full variable domain, rest sourced from reference TRBV7-2 and TRBJ1-1, is GAGVSQSPSNKVTEKGKDVELRCDPISGHTALYWYRQSLGQGLEFLIYFQGNSAPDKSGLPSDRFSAERTGGSVSTLTIQRTQQEDSAVYLCASSLENRGYTEAFFGQGTRLTVV.

The chain has TRBV5-1 and TRBJ2-1; 7 nucleotides line up with TRBD1. With V trimmed by 2 bases and J by 8 bases, 4 bases remained unmatched. The V gene's germline CDR1 is SGHRS and CDR2 YFSETQ. The CDR3 has 13 amino acids. As DNA, the CDR3 is TGCGCCAGCAGCTTCCCAGGGGGACATGAGCAGTTCTTC. Translated: CASSFPGGHEQFF.

A few counts support this clonotype. The V and J genes are TRBV18 and TRBJ2-1; tentatively, D is TRBD1 or TRBD2 (6 bases each). Trimming stripped 0 bases from V and 6 bases from J, with 18 bases between. Looked up from germline, CDR1 is KGHSH and CDR2 is LQKENI. The CDR3 has 17 residues. The DNA for the CDR3 is TGTGCCAGCTCACCACCGGGGGGCCGAAGGAGTCTCAATGAGCAGTTCTTC. Protein product: CASSPPGGRRSLNEQFF.

This clonotype was counted a few times. The rearrangement joins TRBV20-1 to TRBJ1-1; no reliable D call. Looked up from germline, CDR1 is DFQATT and CDR2 is SNEGSKA (reference sequence). V was pared by 0 bases and J by 2 bases, with 7 bases between. CDR3 length: 13 residues. The CDR3 bases are TGCAGTGCTAGAGATCCCATAAACACTGAAGCTTTCTTT. Protein product: CSARDPINTEAFF.

In this sample, this clonotype turned up a few times. The chain uses TRBV21-1 and TRBJ1-3. TRBV21-1 is classified as a pseudogene. The CDR3 loop spans 21 amino acids. CDR3 nucleotides: TGTGCCAGCAGCAAAGATGTGGTGGGTACCACCACCCAAAGCGAAAGGAACACCATATATTTT. This encodes CASSKDVVGTTTQSERNTIYF.

This clonotype was detected a few times. V is TRBV7-2 and J is TRBJ2-7, with D possibly matching TRBD2 (6 bases). The V gene lost 5 bases and the J gene lost 4 bases, with 15 bases spanning the gap. Germline V CDR1 and CDR2: SGHTA, FQGNSA. This CDR3 region has 14 residues. The CDR3 loop reads CASSPAGLLYEQYF. The CDR3 DNA follows: TGTGCCAGCAGCCCCGCGGGACTGCTTTACGAGCAGTACTTC.

There are many counts of this clonotype. V usage is TRBV5-1 and J usage is TRBJ1-5, with 8 bases fitting TRBD1. There are 15 residues in the CDR3. The V and J ends lost 2 bases and 4 bases, in that order; junction bases with no gene match: 5. Germline CDR1 is SGHRS and CDR2 is YFSETQ. CDR3 protein: CASSFDGQGNQPQHF. DNA for the CDR3: TGCGCCAGCAGCTTTGACGGACAGGGAAATCAGCCCCAGCATTTT.

This clonotype was observed a handful of times. CDR3 sequence reads: CASSFRVRALANTGELFF. The DNA of the CDR3 is TGCGCCAGCAGCTTCCGTGTCCGGGCCCTTGCGAACACCGGGGAGCTGTTTTTT. V and J are TRBV5-1 and TRBJ2-2; no clear D gene. Germline CDR1 is SGHRS and CDR2 is YFSETQ. V lost 2 bases, J lost 0 bases, and 17 bases lay in between. The CDR3 consists of 18 residues.